A selection of T cell receptor beta chains follows, all from one sample in a study of regulatory T cells in long-lasting Graves disease. TCRdb analysed the multiplex PCR reads with MiXCR anew, one entry per CDR3 protein. The data contain roughly 500,000 distinct CDR3 sequences, about a fifth of them singletons. Here the sequenced sample was peripheral blood mononuclear cells (PBMCs), taken when the disease was refractory, from a patient treated with antithyroid drugs. These receptors came from a female donor with Graves disease. CDR3s include the opening cysteine and the closing phenylalanine or tryptophan. The D gene is left open where the match is weak. The size entry is marked missing in some rows and otherwise reads once, few, many or a size class.

d_call	v_call	clone_size	j_call	cdr3_aa	cdr3_nt
-	TRBV11-1	-	TRBJ2-3	CASSPRDQAQPDTQYF	TGTGCCAGCAGCCCCCGGGACCAAGCTCAACCAGATACGCAGTATTTT
-	TRBV20-1	-	TRBJ1-2	CSARDSNRILGHTF	TGCAGTGCTAGAGATTCTAATCGGATACTTGGCCACACCTTC
TRBD2	TRBV28	-	TRBJ2-1	CASSLAGGLGEQFF	TGTGCCAGCAGTTTAGCGGGGGGGCTCGGTGAGCAGTTCTTC
-	TRBV19	-	TRBJ1-1	CASTDRLEGTEAFF	TGTGCCAGTACCGACAGGTTGGAGGGCACTGAAGCTTTCTTT
TRBD2	TRBV15	few	TRBJ2-3	CATSRDASGTSGWPHTQYF	TGTGCCACCAGCAGAGATGCGTCCGGGACTAGCGGGTGGCCCCATACGCAGTATTTT
-	TRBV6-5	many	TRBJ1-2	CASSYGGRGGYTF	TGTGCCAGCAGTTACGGGGGAAGGGGTGGCTACACCTTC
TRBD1	TRBV5-6	-	TRBJ2-7	CASSSSGTGGAGESYEQYF	TGTGCCAGCAGCTCCTCCGGGACAGGGGGCGCCGGAGAATCCTACGAGCAGTACTTC
-	TRBV29-1	few	TRBJ1-5	CSVAVTEDQPQHF	TGCAGCGTTGCAGTGACAGAGGATCAGCCCCAGCATTTT
TRBD1	TRBV29-1	many	TRBJ2-7	CSAEGQGNNEQYF	TGCAGCGCGGAAGGACAGGGTAACAACGAGCAGTACTTC
-	TRBV6-2/TRBV6-3	-	TRBJ2-7	CASREGGGDYEQYF	TGTGCCAGCAGAGAGGGGGGGGGAGACTACGAGCAGTACTTC
TRBD2	TRBV6-5	few	TRBJ2-3	CASSYSMTAGGTDTQYF	TGTGCCAGCAGTTACTCGATGACAGCGGGAGGTACAGATACGCAGTATTTT
-	TRBV28	many	TRBJ2-7	CASSPKPTYEQYF	TGTGCCAGCAGCCCCAAGCCTACCTACGAGCAGTACTTC
-	TRBV7-2	-	TRBJ1-6	CASSKGGGGSPLHF	TGTGCCAGCAGCAAGGGAGGGGGAGGATCACCCCTCCACTTT
TRBD1	TRBV20-1	many	TRBJ1-2	CSAGLRQGNYGYTF	TGCAGTGCTGGACTGAGACAGGGTAACTATGGCTACACCTTC
-	TRBV11-2	-	TRBJ2-2	CASSPMRGMNTGELFF	TGTGCCAGCAGCCCCATGAGGGGGATGAACACCGGGGAGCTGTTTTTT
-	TRBV25-1	few	TRBJ1-1	CASSEYVLGAEAFF	TGTGCCAGCAGTGAATATGTGCTAGGGGCTGAAGCTTTCTTT
TRBD1	TRBV24-1	many	TRBJ2-7	CATSGETGDTLYEQYF	TGTGCCACCAGTGGGGAGACAGGGGACACCTTATACGAGCAGTACTTC
-	TRBV20-1	-	TRBJ1-5	CSARGHTNQPQHF	TGCAGTGCTAGGGGACATACTAATCAGCCCCAGCATTTT
-	TRBV2	many	TRBJ2-5	CASTGTLYQETQYF	TGTGCCAGCACCGGGACCTTGTACCAAGAGACCCAGTACTTC
-	TRBV6-1	few	TRBJ2-5	CASRGDRVVETQYF	TGTGCCAGTCGAGGGGACCGGGTGGTTGAGACCCAGTACTTC
TRBD2	TRBV11-3	-	TRBJ2-2	CASSLDPTSGATGELFF	TGTGCCAGCAGCTTAGATCCGACTAGCGGGGCTACCGGGGAGCTGTTTTTT
TRBD1	TRBV7-2	-	TRBJ2-7	CASSSSGQGFYEQYF	TGTGCCAGCAGCTCATCGGGACAGGGATTCTACGAGCAGTACTTC
-	TRBV12-3/TRBV12-4	few	TRBJ2-2	CASSFWGSGELFF	TGTGCCAGCAGTTTTTGGGGGTCCGGGGAGCTGTTTTTT
-	TRBV3-1	many	TRBJ2-7	CASSQASNEQYF	TGTGCCAGCAGCCAAGCCTCCAACGAGCAGTACTTC
TRBD1	TRBV12-3/TRBV12-4	-	TRBJ2-2	CASSPRQGADTGELFF	TGTGCCAGCAGTCCTAGACAGGGGGCGGACACCGGGGAGCTGTTTTTT
TRBD2	TRBV28	few	TRBJ2-1	CASRSTGTSATQFF	TGTGCCAGCAGGAGTACCGGGACTAGCGCAACGCAGTTCTTC
-	TRBV20-1	-	TRBJ1-2	CSAHTGKNYGYTF	TGCAGTGCCCACACTGGGAAGAACTATGGCTACACCTTC
TRBD1	TRBV29-1	-	TRBJ1-1	CSGQGLFGDTEAFF	TGCAGCGGACAGGGGTTATTTGGAGACACTGAAGCTTTCTTT
TRBD1	TRBV5-1	many	TRBJ1-2	CASSDQGQGSRSYGYTF	TGCGCCAGCAGCGATCAAGGACAGGGTTCTCGGAGCTATGGCTACACCTTC
TRBD1	TRBV6-1	-	TRBJ1-5	CASTPDPGGSNQPQHF	TGTGCCAGCACCCCAGATCCAGGGGGCAGCAATCAGCCCCAGCATTTT
TRBD1	TRBV6-1	many	TRBJ1-1	CASRTGSQTTEAFF	TGTGCCAGCAGGACAGGGTCGCAGACTACTGAAGCTTTCTTT
TRBD1	TRBV19	many	TRBJ1-1	CATLYPPGQGTLNTEAFF	TGTGCCACCCTATATCCCCCGGGACAGGGGACCCTGAACACTGAAGCTTTCTTT
TRBD1	TRBV6-2/TRBV6-3	many	TRBJ1-1	CASSYPEGQGATEAFF	TGTGCCAGCAGTTACCCGGAGGGACAGGGGGCCACTGAAGCTTTCTTT
-	TRBV9	-	TRBJ2-5	CASSVGGGDGETQYF	TGTGCCAGCAGCGTAGGCGGCGGGGATGGAGAGACCCAGTACTTC
-	TRBV28	-	TRBJ2-7	CASSQPRDSYEQYF	TGTGCCAGCAGTCAACCGCGGGACAGCTACGAGCAGTACTTC
-	TRBV20-1	many	TRBJ1-1	CSAPRGGASVTEAFF	TGCAGTGCTCCCCGGGGGGGGGCATCTGTCACTGAAGCTTTCTTT
TRBD1	TRBV7-2	many	TRBJ1-5	CASSLEGDSYQPQHF	TGTGCCAGCAGCTTAGAGGGGGACAGCTATCAGCCCCAGCATTTT
-	TRBV11-2	few	TRBJ2-2	CASRIPGRTFLTGELFF	TGTGCCAGCAGGATACCGGGACGGACTTTCCTGACCGGGGAGCTGTTTTTT
TRBD1	TRBV20-1	-	TRBJ1-1	CSARRDRSGTEAFF	TGCAGTGCGAGAAGGGACAGGTCGGGCACTGAAGCTTTCTTT
TRBD1	TRBV20-1	many	TRBJ2-5	CSAALGTGVQETQYF	TGCAGTGCTGCCCTGGGAACAGGGGTCCAAGAGACCCAGTACTTC
-	TRBV28	many	TRBJ2-7	CASSHQGFEQYF	TGTGCCAGCAGCCATCAGGGGTTCGAGCAGTACTTC
TRBD1	TRBV12-3/TRBV12-4	many	TRBJ2-7	CASSPQGLEQYF	TGTGCCAGCAGCCCACAGGGGCTCGAGCAGTACTTC
-	TRBV28	few	TRBJ1-5	CASSQQSEIQPQHF	TGTGCCAGCAGTCAACAGTCGGAAATCCAGCCCCAGCATTTT
-	TRBV28	many	TRBJ2-7	CASRTGEPPTEQYF	TGTGCCAGCAGAACAGGCGAGCCCCCCACCGAGCAGTACTTC
-	TRBV6-1	-	TRBJ1-1	CASRAGLEAFF	TGTGCCAGCAGGGCAGGACTTGAAGCTTTCTTT
-	TRBV4-1	few	TRBJ1-4	CASSQQGFGEKLFF	TGCGCCAGCAGCCAACAGGGGTTCGGGGAAAAACTGTTTTTT
-	TRBV14	few	TRBJ2-2	CASSQDTGWNTGELFF	TGTGCCAGCAGCCAAGATACAGGGTGGAACACCGGGGAGCTGTTTTTT